This entry features one TCR beta chain sequence. TCRdb's copy holds only in-frame clones and misses some; the assay was immunoSEQ multiplex PCR. The sample has 200,000 to 300,000 clones; approximately 84% are singletons. V trimming: 5 bases; J trimming: 0 bases; junction bases outside the gene matches: 10. Germline V gene sequence: CDR1 KGHSH, CDR2 LQKENI. The CDR3 length is 17 residues. This entry belongs to a study of blood T cell repertoires in COVID-19. V usage is TRBV18 and J usage is TRBJ2-4, with 7 positions matching TRBD1. Sequenced input: peripheral blood. This clonotype was obtained from a woman older than 75 with acute or convalescent COVID-19. The CDR3 DNA sequence: TGTGCCAGCTCATCCCCGACAGGGACGTTAGCCAAAAACATTCAGTACTTC. Translation: CASSSPTGTLAKNIQYF.